The 15 T cell receptor beta chains below all came from one sample that was sequenced in a study of blood T cell repertoires in COVID-19 (dated by TCRdb to the early 2020s). Libraries came from the immunoSEQ multiplex PCR assay. TCRdb mirrors the immuneACCESS table, restricted to in-frame sequences. Some clones are absent from its copies; in checked studies, under half trace to an unresolved V gene, and the reason for the others is unknown. In all, the sample holds approximately 80,000 clones, and about 87% of those were seen once. Jointly, the top ten make up approximately 6.8% of the sample. Input material: peripheral blood. The origin of the receptors is a woman of 80 years or more with acute or convalescent COVID-19.

With regard to this clone: A read error may account for a junction end that differs from germline. The chain carries TRBV7-8 and TRBJ1-1; D possibly corresponds to TRBD1 (6 bases). The CDR3 is made up of 13 amino acids. CDR1 is SGHVS, CDR2 FQNEAQ, per germline. The CDR3 sequence: CASSLVDSFGPPF. Written as DNA, the CDR3 is TGTGCCAGCAGCTTAGTGGACAGTTTCGGTCCCCCGTTT.

This chain connects TRBV7-2 to TRBJ2-5; 7 bases match TRBD2. Germline V gene sequence: CDR1 SGHTA, CDR2 FQGNSA. There are 14 residues in the CDR3. Germline trimming cut 5 bases from V and 4 bases from J; bases unmatched to any gene: 7. The CDR3 coding sequence is TGTGCCAGCAGCCCTGGCGGGGGTTTAGAGACCCAGTACTTC. As protein: CASSPGGGLETQYF.

The chain combines TRBV11-3 with TRBJ2-1; D perhaps matches TRBD1 (5 bases). The CDR3 loop spans 15 amino acids. Germline V gene data show CDR1 as SGHNT and CDR2 as YENEEA. Trimming removed 5 bases at V and 6 bases at J, with 17 bases between. In DNA, the CDR3 is TGTGCCAGCAGCCTCTCAAGCAGGGTGGCCAATGAGCAGTTCTTC. It is translated as CASSLSSRVANEQFF. The whole variable domain, remainder taken from reference TRBV11-3 and TRBJ2-1, is EAGVVQSPRYKIIEKKQPVAFWCNPISGHNTLYWYLQNLGQGPELLIRYENEEAVDDSQLPKDRFSAERLKGVDSTLKIQPAELGDSAVYLCASSLSSRVANEQFFGPGTRLTVL.

This clone came up a few times. CDR3 loop: CASSLRGNTEAFF. The CDR3 DNA reads TGCGCCAGCAGCCTAAGAGGGAACACTGAAGCTTTCTTT. The chain is built from TRBV4-3 and TRBJ1-1; D is unresolved. Germline V gives CDR1 LGHNA, CDR2 YSLEER. This CDR3 spans 13 amino acids. V gave up 4 bases and J gave up 1 base, with 7 bases separating them.

In its sample, this clone was seen a few times. V usage is TRBV2 and J usage is TRBJ1-2; the match to TRBD1 covers 11 bases. J lost 3 bases, V lost 5 bases, and 5 bases had no gene match. Germline values: CDR1 SNHLY, CDR2 FYNNEI. The CDR3 consists of 15 residues. The CDR3 here is CASSPGQGADYGYTF. In DNA form, the CDR3 reads TGTGCCAGCAGTCCAGGACAGGGGGCCGACTATGGCTACACCTTC.

In nucleotides, the CDR3 is TGTGCCAGCAGCTCCGGACACACTTTAACCTACGAGCAGTACTTC. Its translation: CASSSGHTLTYEQYF. This chain connects TRBV5-4 to TRBJ2-7; a weak D match, TRBD1 (5 bases). Trimming removed 3 bases at V and 2 bases at J, with 15 bases between. From germline, CDR1 is SGHNT and CDR2 YYREEE (reference sequence). This CDR3 is 15 amino acids long.

This clone was seen a few times. The V gene is TRBV30, the J gene TRBJ1-3, with a weak D call TRBD1 (5 bases). This CDR3 has 14 residues. Trimming took 3 bases from V and 2 from J, leaving 11 bases between them. The germline CDR1 and CDR2 sequences are GTSNPN and SVGIG (reference sequence). CDR3 sequence: CAWSDSITGNTIYF. CDR3 coding DNA: TGTGCCTGGAGCGACAGTATTACTGGAAACACCATATATTTT.

This chain connects TRBV4-3 to TRBJ1-2, with 9 positions matching TRBD1. This CDR3 has 16 residues. V lost 2 bases and J lost 4; bases outside the gene matches: 8. In germline, CDR1 is LGHNA, CDR2 YSLEER. CDR3 residues: CASSQPRTGEGYGYTF. The CDR3 nucleotides are TGCGCCAGCAGCCAACCTAGGACAGGGGAAGGCTATGGCTACACCTTC.

The chain carries TRBV5-1 and TRBJ2-1; 10 nucleotides agree with TRBD2. The V gene's germline CDR1 is SGHRS and CDR2 YFSETQ. Trimming removed 3 bases from V and 6 bases from J; junction bases left unmatched: 6. The length of the CDR3 is 15 residues. The CDR3 bases are TGCGCCAGCAGCTCCCGGACTAGCGGACGCAATGAGCAGTTCTTC. Protein: CASSSRTSGRNEQFF.

The rearrangement uses TRBV21-1 and TRBJ2-7; TRBD2 is the table's D call and was not checked against the DNA. TRBV21-1 is classified as a pseudogene. The CDR3 totals 15 residues. The CDR3 DNA reads as TGTGCCAGCAGCAAATCCCAGGGAGGACCCTACGAGCAGTACTTC. Translation: CASSKSQGGPYEQYF.

The V gene is TRBV11-2, the J gene TRBJ1-2, with 7 nucleotides matching TRBD1. Germline V gene data show CDR1 as SGHAT and CDR2 as FQNNGV. The length of the CDR3 is 15 residues. Trimming took 2 bases from V and 5 from J; bases not matched to a gene: 8. The CDR3 sequence: CASSLMTGWGYGYTF. The CDR3 nucleotides read TGTGCCAGCAGCTTAATGACAGGGTGGGGGTATGGCTACACCTTC.

This clone was counted only a few times. The chain employs TRBV28 and TRBJ2-3, with 14 nucleotides matching TRBD2. There are 15 residues in the CDR3. Germline V lookup: CDR1 MDHEN, CDR2 SYDVKM. The V gene end was trimmed by 7 bases and the J gene end by 6 bases; junction bases not matched to a gene: 6. As DNA, the CDR3 is TGTGCCAGCACGACTAGCGGGAGGGCGATGGATACGCAGTATTTT. It codes for CASTTSGRAMDTQYF. Combining the CDR3 with reference TRBV28 and TRBJ2-3 gives the whole variable domain DVKVTQSSRYLVKRTGEKVFLECVQDMDHENMFWYRQDPGLGLRLIYFSYDVKMKEKGDIPEGYSVSREKKERFSLILESASTNQTSMYLCASTTSGRAMDTQYFGPGTRLTVL.

CDR3 sequence (DNA): TGTGCCAGCAGCGTAGAACTAGCGGGGGGCCCCACAGATACGCAGTATTTT. Its protein is CASSVELAGGPTDTQYF. The V gene is TRBV7-2, the J gene TRBJ2-3; the match to TRBD2 covers 12 bases. The CDR3 is 17 residues long. The trim removed 5 bases at V and 2 bases at J, leaving 8 bases unmatched. CDR1 SGHTA and CDR2 FQGNSA come from the germline V gene.

The chain employs TRBV19 and TRBJ2-5; unclear D gene. Trimming took off 4 bases at V and 4 bases at J, with 4 bases between the two ends. The CDR3 contains 11 residues. Germline values: CDR1 LNHDA, CDR2 SQIVND (reference sequence). CDR3: CASSKAETQYF. CDR3 nucleotides: TGTGCCAGTAGTAAAGCAGAGACCCAGTACTTC.

This clone was counted only a few times. Germline is not matched at one junction end, which may reflect a read error. This chain uses TRBV29-1 with TRBJ1-2; D gene unclear. The CDR3 runs 11 residues. Germline V lookup: CDR1 SQVTM, CDR2 ANQGSEA. DNA of the CDR3: TGCAGCGTTGAAGATGTACCGGTTTTCTCCTTC. It specifies CSVEDVPVFSF.